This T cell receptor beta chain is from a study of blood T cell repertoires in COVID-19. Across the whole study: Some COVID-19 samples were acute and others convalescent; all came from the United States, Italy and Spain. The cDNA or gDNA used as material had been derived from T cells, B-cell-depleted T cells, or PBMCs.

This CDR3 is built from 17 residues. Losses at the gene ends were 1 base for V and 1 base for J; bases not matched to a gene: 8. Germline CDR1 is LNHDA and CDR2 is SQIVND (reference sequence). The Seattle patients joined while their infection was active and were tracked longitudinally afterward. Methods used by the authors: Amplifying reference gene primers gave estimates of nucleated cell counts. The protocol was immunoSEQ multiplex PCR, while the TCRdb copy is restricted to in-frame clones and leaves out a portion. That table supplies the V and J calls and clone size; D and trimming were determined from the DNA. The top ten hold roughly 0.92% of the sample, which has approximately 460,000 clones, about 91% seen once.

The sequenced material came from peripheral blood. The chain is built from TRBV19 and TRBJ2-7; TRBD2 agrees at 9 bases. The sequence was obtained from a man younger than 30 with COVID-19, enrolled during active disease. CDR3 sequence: CASSIGGSSGISYEQYF. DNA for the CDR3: TGTGCCAGTAGTATAGGGGGGTCTAGCGGGATTTCCTACGAGCAGTACTTC.